This TCR beta chain came from a study of blood T cell repertoires in COVID-19. About the research overall: The United States, Italy and Spain provided the acute and convalescent COVID-19 samples. T cells, B-cell-depleted T cells, or PBMCs supplied cDNA or gDNA.

Adults between roughly 18 and 89 years of age took part from 24 US areas. Donors of Cohort 3 who recovered were those that had two negative PCRs, clearance, or symptom resolution. V lost 2 bases, J lost 2 bases, and 8 bases lay in between. The CDR3 has 13 amino acids. CDR1 and CDR2 (germline): SGHNT, YYREEE (reference sequence). TCRdb's copy holds only in-frame clones and misses some; the assay was immunoSEQ multiplex PCR. The sample records more than 200,000 clones, around 87% being singletons. J is TRBJ2-7 and V is TRBV5-4, with D perhaps matching TRBD1 (5 bases). Specimen: PBMCs or T cells enriched from blood (not recorded which). This receptor was identified in a woman in her 50s who had recovered from COVID-19. The CDR3 region is CASSFQGAYEQYF. CDR3 DNA sequence: TGTGCCAGCAGCTTCCAAGGGGCCTACGAGCAGTACTTC.